This TCR beta chain was identified in a study of cytomegalovirus exposure and HLA in healthy donors. Study-wide background: A prior analysis found about 120 million unique TCR beta sequences from approximately 190 million T cells. When about 400 donors were genotyped, about 80% of them were found to fall in the Caucasian-associated ancestry cluster.

Study results and caveats: In a later analysis, at a false discovery rate of 0.05, approximately 16,000 TCR beta sequences matched HLA alleles. A missense variant in DCLRE1C was later tied to TCR beta V- and J-gene trimming.

Note on this clone: The target antigen is unknown.

From germline, CDR1 is SGHNT and CDR2 YYREEE (reference sequence). This CDR3 comprises 16 residues. V lost 0 bases, J lost 0 bases, and 10 bases lay in between. The PCR ran on 60 Vbeta and 13 Jbeta primers. The assay was immunoSEQ multiplex PCR, and TCRdb's table has in-frame clones only and misses some. The data show roughly 130,000 clones, about 80% seen once. The chain combines TRBV5-4 with TRBJ1-3; D uncertain. The sequenced material came from PBMCs. This clonotype originated in a human donor in good health. CDR3 DNA sequence: TGTGCCAGCAGCTTGGCCGAGTCGCGCTCTGGAAACACCATATATTTT. It specifies CASSLAESRSGNTIYF. Looking up the rest from reference TRBV5-4 and TRBJ1-3 gives the full variable domain: ETGVTQSPTHLIKTRGQQVTLRCSSQSGHNTVSWYQQALGQGPQFIFQYYREEENGRGNFPPRFSGLQFPNYSSELNVNALELDDSALYLCASSLAESRSGNTIYFGEGSWLTVV.